This record covers a single T cell receptor (beta chain). Its antigen is undetermined. Next came a second PCR, run for about 7 to 12 cycles, which used a sample-barcoded 5' primer along with a J-beta primer mix. TCRdb re-called the 5' RACE reads with MiXCR, one entry per CDR3 protein. The sample has fewer than 2,000,000 distinct CDR3 sequences, about 31% seen once; the top ten hold over 9%. This sample is part of a study of blood T cells in healthy people across ages. General study points: PBMCs went unsorted, and a conclusive naive versus antigen-experienced comparison was therefore prevented.

The CDR3 spans 17 residues. Germline loops: CDR1 GTSNPN, CDR2 SVGIG (reference sequence). V shed 2 bases, J shed 2 bases, and the junction held 13 bases outside the gene matches. This chain connects TRBV30 to TRBJ2-3, with 7 bases aligning to TRBD1. The source material was blood. The TCR sequence derives from a woman in her thirties in good health. The CDR3 loop reads CAWSHEQTGSFTDTQYF. DNA of the CDR3: TGTGCCTGGAGTCACGAACAGACAGGGTCATTCACAGATACGCAGTATTTT.